This TCR beta chain was identified during a study of OX40 agonist ivuxolimab in advanced cancers. Study information: Intravenous ivuxolimab at 0.01 to 10 mg/kg was given to patients every 2 weeks. Study conclusions and caveats: On average, CD8+ T cells had more expanded clones than CD4+. Expanded peripheral T cells had an undetermined antigen specificity.

If patients had autoimmune disease history or systemic immunosuppression, they were excluded. This CDR3 is 16 amino acids long. The trim removed 2 bases at V and 0 bases at J, leaving 3 bases unmatched. Germline V gene sequence: CDR1 SGHRS, CDR2 YFSETQ. As to this clone: Its specificity is not known.

The assay was immunoSEQ multiplex PCR, and TCRdb's table has in-frame clones only and misses some. Of more than 85,000 clones detected, about nine tenths appear once; the ten largest clones hold approximately 0.3%. This sequence was found in an adult with an advanced solid tumor such as melanoma, head and neck, liver or kidney cancer. The chain links TRBV5-1 to TRBJ1-3, with 9 bases fitting TRBD1. The sample in question was CD4+ or CD8+ T cells sorted from blood, obtained in a trial of the OX40 agonist ivuxolimab. The CDR3 DNA is TGCGCCAGCAGCTTCACAGGGGGCTACTCTGGAAACACCATATATTTT. Amino acids: CASSFTGGYSGNTIYF.